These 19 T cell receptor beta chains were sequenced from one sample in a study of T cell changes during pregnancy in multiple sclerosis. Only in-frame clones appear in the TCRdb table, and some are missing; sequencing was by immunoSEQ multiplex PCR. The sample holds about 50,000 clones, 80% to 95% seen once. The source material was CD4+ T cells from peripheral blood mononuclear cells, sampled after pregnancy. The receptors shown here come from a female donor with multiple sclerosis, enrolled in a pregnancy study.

The CDR3 is CASSQGPGEKLFF. The DNA for the CDR3 is TGTGCCAGCAGTCAAGGACCGGGAGAAAAACTGTTTTTT. The rearrangement links TRBV2 to TRBJ1-4; no clear D gene. CDR3 length: 13 residues. Trimming took 5 bases from V and 8 from J, leaving 12 bases between them. Looked up from germline, CDR1 is SNHLY and CDR2 is FYNNEI.

CDR3 protein: CASSLGLPRGRPTNEQFF. Written as DNA, the CDR3 is TGTGCCAGCAGCTTAGGACTTCCCAGAGGTCGACCTACTAATGAGCAGTTCTTC. The chain is built from TRBV11-2 and TRBJ2-1, with D hard to call. Germline loops: CDR1 SGHAT, CDR2 FQNNGV. Trimming took 1 base from V and 7 from J, leaving 23 bases between them. This CDR3 is built from 18 residues.

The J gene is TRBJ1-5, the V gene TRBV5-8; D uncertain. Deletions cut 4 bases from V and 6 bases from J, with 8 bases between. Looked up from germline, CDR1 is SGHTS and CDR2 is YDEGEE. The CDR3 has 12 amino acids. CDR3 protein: CASSRPSQPQHF. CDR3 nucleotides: TGTGCCAGCAGCCGTCCGAGTCAGCCCCAGCATTTT.

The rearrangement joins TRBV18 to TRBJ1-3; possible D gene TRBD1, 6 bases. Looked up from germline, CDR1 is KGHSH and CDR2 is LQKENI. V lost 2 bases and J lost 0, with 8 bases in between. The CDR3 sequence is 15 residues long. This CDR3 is CASSPTGSSGNTIYF. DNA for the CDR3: TGTGCCAGCTCACCAACAGGGAGCTCTGGAAACACCATATATTTT. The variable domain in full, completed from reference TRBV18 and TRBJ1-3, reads NAGVMQNPRHLVRRRGQEARLRCSPMKGHSHVYWYRQLPEEGLKFMVYLQKENIIDESGMPKERFSAEFPKEGPSILRIQQVVRGDSAAYFCASSPTGSSGNTIYFGEGSWLTVV.

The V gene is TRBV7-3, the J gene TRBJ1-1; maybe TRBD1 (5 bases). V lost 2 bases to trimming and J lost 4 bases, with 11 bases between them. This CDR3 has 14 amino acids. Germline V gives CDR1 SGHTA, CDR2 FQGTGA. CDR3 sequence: CASSLSGGGTEAFF. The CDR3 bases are TGTGCCAGCAGCTTATCTGGGGGGGGCACTGAAGCTTTCTTT.

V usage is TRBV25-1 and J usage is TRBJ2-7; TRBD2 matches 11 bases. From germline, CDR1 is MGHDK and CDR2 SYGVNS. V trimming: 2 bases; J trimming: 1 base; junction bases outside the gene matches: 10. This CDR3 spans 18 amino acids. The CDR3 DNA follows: TGTGCCAGCAGTGAAGCCCCCTTAGCGGGAGGGCCTTCCTACGAGCAGTACTTC. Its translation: CASSEAPLAGGPSYEQYF.

The CDR3 spells CASSQRKRTSGNEQFF. The CDR3 DNA sequence: TGTGCCAGCAGTCAGAGGAAGAGGACTAGCGGCAATGAGCAGTTCTTC. The chain combines TRBV25-1 with TRBJ2-1; 10 nucleotides line up with TRBD2. With 5 bases clipped from V and 6 bases from J, the junction kept 10 bases outside the gene matches. The CDR3 length is 16 residues. The germline CDR1 and CDR2 sequences are MGHDK and SYGVNS. Drawing the rest from reference TRBV25-1 and TRBJ2-1, the complete variable domain is EADIYQTPRYLVIGTGKKITLECSQTMGHDKMYWYQQDPGMELHLIHYSYGVNSTEKGDLSSESTVSRIRTEHFPLTLESARPSHTSQYLCASSQRKRTSGNEQFFGPGTRLTVL.

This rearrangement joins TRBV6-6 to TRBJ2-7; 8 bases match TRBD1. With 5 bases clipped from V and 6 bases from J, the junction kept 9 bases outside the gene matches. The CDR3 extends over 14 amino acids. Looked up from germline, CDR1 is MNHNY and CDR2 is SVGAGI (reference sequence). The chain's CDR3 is CASSDGQGSGEQYF. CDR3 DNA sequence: TGTGCCAGCAGTGATGGACAGGGTTCCGGCGAGCAGTACTTC.

CDR3 sequence (DNA): TGTGCCAGCAGTGATGCTGACAGGGGAGAGACCCAGTACTTC. It specifies CASSDADRGETQYF. The chain joins TRBV6-1 to TRBJ2-5, with TRBD1 identical over 8 bases. Germline lookup yields CDR1 MNHNS and CDR2 SASEGT. There are 14 residues in the CDR3. The V gene end was trimmed by 3 bases and the J gene end by 4 bases; junction bases not matched to a gene: 4.

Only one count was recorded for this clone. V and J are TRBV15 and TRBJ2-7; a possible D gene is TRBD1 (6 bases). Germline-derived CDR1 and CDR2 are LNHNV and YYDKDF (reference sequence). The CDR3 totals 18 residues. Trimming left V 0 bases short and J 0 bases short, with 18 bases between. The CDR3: CATSRDRLTGSLSYEQYF. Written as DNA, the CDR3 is TGTGCCACCAGCAGAGATAGGTTGACAGGAAGTCTCTCCTACGAGCAGTACTTC.

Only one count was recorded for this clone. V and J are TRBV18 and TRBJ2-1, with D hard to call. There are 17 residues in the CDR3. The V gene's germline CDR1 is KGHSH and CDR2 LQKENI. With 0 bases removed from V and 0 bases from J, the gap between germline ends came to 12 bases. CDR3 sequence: CASSPPIQSYSYNEQFF. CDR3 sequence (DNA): TGTGCCAGCTCACCACCGATACAGAGTTACTCCTACAATGAGCAGTTCTTC.

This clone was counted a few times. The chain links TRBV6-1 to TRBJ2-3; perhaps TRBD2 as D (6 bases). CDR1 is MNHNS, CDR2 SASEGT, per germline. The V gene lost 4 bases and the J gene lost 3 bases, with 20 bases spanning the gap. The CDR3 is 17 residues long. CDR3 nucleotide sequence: TGTGCCAGCAGTGGCGTTCGGACGGGAGTGTTGACAGATACGCAGTATTTT. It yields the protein CASSGVRTGVLTDTQYF.

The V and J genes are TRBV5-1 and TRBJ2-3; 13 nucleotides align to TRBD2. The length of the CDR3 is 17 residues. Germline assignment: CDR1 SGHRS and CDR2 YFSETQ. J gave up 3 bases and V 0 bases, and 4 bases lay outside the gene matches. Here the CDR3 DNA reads TGCGCCAGCAGCTTGGGAACACTAGCGGGAGGGACAGATACGCAGTATTTT. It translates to CASSLGTLAGGTDTQYF.

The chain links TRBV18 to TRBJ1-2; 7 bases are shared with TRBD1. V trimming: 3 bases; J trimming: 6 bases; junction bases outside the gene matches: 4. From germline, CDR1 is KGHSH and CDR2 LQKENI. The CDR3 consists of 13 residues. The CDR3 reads CASSPGTVHGYTF. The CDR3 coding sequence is TGTGCCAGCTCACCCGGGACAGTACATGGCTACACCTTC.

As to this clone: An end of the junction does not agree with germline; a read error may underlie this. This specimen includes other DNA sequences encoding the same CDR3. The CDR3 here is CASSLEHRPREQYF. CDR3 in DNA: TGCGCCAGCAGTTTGGAACACAGGCCCCGCGAGCAGTACTTC. J is TRBJ2-7 and V is TRBV5-1; tentative D call: TRBD1 (5 bases). The CDR3 spans 14 residues. Germline CDR1 is SGHRS and CDR2 is YFSETQ.

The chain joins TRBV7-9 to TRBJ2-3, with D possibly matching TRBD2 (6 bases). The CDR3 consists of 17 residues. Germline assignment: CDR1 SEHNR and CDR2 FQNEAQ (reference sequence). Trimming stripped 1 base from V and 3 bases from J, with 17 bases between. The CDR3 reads CASSLGSGSSRTDTQYF. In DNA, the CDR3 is TGTGCCAGCAGCTTAGGGTCCGGGAGTAGTAGAACAGATACGCAGTATTTT.

The CDR3 loop is CSVKRQGATDTQYF. CDR3 in DNA: TGCAGCGTAAAGAGACAGGGGGCCACAGATACGCAGTATTTT. V usage is TRBV29-1 and J usage is TRBJ2-3, with 10 bases matching TRBD1. V dropped 6 bases and J dropped 2; count of bases not matched to a gene: 5. CDR3 length: 14 residues. Germline values: CDR1 SQVTM, CDR2 ANQGSEA.

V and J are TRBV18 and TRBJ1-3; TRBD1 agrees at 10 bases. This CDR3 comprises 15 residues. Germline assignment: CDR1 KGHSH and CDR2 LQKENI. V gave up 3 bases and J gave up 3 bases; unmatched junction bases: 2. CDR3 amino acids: CASSPRDRGGNTIYF. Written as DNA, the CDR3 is TGTGCCAGCTCACCCCGGGACAGGGGTGGAAACACCATATATTTT.

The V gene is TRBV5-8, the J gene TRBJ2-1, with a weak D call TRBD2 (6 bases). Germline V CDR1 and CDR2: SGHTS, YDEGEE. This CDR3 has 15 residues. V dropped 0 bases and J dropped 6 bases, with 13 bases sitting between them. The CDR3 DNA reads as TGTGCCAGCAGCTTGGGGGGACGGGGGAGCAATGAGCAGTTCTTC. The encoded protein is CASSLGGRGSNEQFF.